The present TCR beta chain was sequenced within a study of blood T cells in healthy people across ages. For the second PCR, which ran for about 7 to 12 cycles, a sample-barcoded 5' primer and a J-beta primer mix were used. TCRdb independently ran MiXCR on the 5' RACE reads; one entry per CDR3 protein. The table has 550,000 to 750,000 distinct CDR3 sequences, over 20% seen once; the top ten hold around 3.4%. This CDR3 has 14 amino acids. CDR1 is DFQATT and CDR2 is SNEGSKA in the germline V gene (reference sequence). V was clipped by 4 bases and J by 1 base, with 13 bases between them. Input material: blood. The chain is built from TRBV20-1 and TRBJ1-1; D remains ambiguous. The source of this sequence is a man aged 65-85 years in good health. Written as DNA, the CDR3 is TGCAGTGCTACCCTACATCATTCGAACACTGAAGCTTTCTTT. This sequence encodes CSATLHHSNTEAFF.